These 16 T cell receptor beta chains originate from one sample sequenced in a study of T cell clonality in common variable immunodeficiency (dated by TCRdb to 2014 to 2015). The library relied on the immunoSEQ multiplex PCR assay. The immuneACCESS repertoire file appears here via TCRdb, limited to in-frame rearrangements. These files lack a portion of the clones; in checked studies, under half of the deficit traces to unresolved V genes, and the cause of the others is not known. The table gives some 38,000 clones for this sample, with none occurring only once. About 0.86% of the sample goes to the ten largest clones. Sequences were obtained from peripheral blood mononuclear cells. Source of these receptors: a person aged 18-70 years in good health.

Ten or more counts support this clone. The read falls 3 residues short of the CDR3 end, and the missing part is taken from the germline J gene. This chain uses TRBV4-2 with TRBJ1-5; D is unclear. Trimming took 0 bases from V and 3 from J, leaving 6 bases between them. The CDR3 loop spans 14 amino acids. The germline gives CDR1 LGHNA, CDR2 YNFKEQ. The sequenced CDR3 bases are TGTGCCAGCAGCCAAGATAGTAACAATCAGCCC. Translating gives CASSQDSNNQP. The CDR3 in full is CASSQDSNNQPQHF.

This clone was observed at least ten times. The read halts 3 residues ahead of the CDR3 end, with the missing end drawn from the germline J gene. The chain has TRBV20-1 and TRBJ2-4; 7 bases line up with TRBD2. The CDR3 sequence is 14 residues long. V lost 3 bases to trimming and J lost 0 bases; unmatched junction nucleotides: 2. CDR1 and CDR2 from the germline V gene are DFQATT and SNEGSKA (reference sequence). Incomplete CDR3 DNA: TGCAGTGCTAGCGGCGGGGGAGCCAAAAACATT. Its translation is CSASGGGAKNI. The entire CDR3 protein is CSASGGGAKNIQYF.

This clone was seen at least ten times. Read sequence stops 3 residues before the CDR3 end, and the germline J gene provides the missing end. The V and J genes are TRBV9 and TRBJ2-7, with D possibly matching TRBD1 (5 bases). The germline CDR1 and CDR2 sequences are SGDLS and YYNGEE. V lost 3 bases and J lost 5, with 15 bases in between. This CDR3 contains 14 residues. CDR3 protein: CASSAQDSTHEQYF. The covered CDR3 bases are TGTGCCAGCAGCGCACAAGACAGCACGCACGAG.

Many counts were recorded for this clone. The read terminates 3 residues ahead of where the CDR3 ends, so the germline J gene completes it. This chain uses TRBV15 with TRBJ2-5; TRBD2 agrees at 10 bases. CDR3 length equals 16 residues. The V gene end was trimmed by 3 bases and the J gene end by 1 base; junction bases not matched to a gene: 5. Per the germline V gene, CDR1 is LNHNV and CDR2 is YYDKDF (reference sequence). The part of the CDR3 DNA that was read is TGTGCCACCAGCAGGGAAAAGCGGGGGGGCCAAGAGACC. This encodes CATSREKRGGQET. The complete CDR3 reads CATSREKRGGQETQYF.

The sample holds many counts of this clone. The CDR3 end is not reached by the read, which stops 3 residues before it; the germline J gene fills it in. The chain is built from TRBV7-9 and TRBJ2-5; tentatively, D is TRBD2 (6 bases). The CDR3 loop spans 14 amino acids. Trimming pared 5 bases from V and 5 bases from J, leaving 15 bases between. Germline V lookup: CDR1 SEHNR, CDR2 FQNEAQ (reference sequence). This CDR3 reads CASSPRRGWETQYF. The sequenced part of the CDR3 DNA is TGTGCCAGCAGCCCACGGAGGGGATGGGAGACC. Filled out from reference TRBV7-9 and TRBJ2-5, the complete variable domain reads DTGVSQNPRHKITKRGQNVTFRCDPISEHNRLYWYRQTLGQGPEFLTYFQNEAQLEKSRLLSDRFSAERPKGSFSTLEIQRTEQGDSAMYLCASSPRRGWETQYFGPGTRLLVL.

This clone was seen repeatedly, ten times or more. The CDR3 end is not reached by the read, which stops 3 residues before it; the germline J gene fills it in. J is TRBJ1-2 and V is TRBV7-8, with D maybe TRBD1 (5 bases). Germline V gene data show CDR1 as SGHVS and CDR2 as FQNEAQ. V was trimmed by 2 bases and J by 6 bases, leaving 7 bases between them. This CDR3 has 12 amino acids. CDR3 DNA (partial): TGTGCCAGCAGCTTACCAGGGAATGGC. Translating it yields CASSLPGNG. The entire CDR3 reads CASSLPGNGYTF.

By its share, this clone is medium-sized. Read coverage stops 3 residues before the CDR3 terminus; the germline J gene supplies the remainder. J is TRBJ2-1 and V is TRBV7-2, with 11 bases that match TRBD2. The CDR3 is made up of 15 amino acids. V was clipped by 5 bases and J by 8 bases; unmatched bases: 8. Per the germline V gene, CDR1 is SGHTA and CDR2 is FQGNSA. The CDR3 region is CASSRTSGWRYEQFF. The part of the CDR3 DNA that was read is TGTGCCAGCAGCCGGACTAGCGGGTGGAGGTATGAG.

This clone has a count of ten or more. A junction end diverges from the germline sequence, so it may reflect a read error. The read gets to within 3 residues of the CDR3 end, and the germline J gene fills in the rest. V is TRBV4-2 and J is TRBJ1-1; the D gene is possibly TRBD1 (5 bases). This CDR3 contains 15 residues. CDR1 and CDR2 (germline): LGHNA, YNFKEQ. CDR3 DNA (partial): TGCGCCAGCAGCCAAGATTCCGGGGGGGGCACTGAA. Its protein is CASSQDSGGGTE. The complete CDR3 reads CASSQDSGGGTEAFF.

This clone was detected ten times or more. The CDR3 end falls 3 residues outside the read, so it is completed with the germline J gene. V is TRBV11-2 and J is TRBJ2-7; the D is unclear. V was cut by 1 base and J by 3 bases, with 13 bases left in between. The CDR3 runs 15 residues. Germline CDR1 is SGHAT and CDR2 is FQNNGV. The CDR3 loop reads CASSLGPISDYEQYF. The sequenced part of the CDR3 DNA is TGTGCCAGCAGCTTAGGCCCGATCAGCGACTACGAG.

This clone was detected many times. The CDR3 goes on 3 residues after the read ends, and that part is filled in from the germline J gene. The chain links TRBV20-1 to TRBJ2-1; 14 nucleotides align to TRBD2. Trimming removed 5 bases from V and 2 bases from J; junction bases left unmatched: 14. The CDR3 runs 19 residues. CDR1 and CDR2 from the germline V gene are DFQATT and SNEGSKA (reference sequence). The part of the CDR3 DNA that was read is TGCAGTGCTTCAACCGGGACTAGCGGGAGCTTGGTGACCTACAATGAG. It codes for CSASTGTSGSLVTYNE. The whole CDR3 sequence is CSASTGTSGSLVTYNEQFF.

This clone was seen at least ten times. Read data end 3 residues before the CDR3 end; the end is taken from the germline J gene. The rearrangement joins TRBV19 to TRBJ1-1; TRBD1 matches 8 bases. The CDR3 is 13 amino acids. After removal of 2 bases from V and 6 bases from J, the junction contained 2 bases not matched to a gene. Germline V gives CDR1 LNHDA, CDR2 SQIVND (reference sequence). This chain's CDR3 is CASSIQGAPEAFF. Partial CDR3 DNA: TGTGCCAGTAGTATACAGGGGGCCCCTGAA.

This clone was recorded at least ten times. CDR3 region: CASSLGQGMNTEAFF. CDR3 DNA (partial): TGTGCCAGCAGCTTAGGTCAGGGGATGAACACTGAA. The J gene is TRBJ1-1, the V gene TRBV11-2, with D perhaps TRBD1 (6 bases). Read coverage stops 3 residues before the CDR3 terminus; the germline J gene supplies the remainder. V was pared by 1 base and J by 0 bases, with 9 bases between. CDR1 and CDR2 from the germline V gene are SGHAT and FQNNGV. This CDR3 spans 15 amino acids.

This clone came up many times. CDR3: CASSSGNTEAFF. CDR3 DNA (partial): TGTGCCAGCAGTTCAGGGAACACTGAA. This sequence joins TRBV6-2 or TRBV6-3 and TRBJ1-1; D not resolved. With the read ending 3 residues before the CDR3 end, the germline J gene is used to fill in that end. The CDR3 extends over 12 amino acids. V lost 4 bases and J 1 base, leaving 4 bases between the germline ends. From germline, CDR1 is MNHEY and CDR2 SVGEGT.

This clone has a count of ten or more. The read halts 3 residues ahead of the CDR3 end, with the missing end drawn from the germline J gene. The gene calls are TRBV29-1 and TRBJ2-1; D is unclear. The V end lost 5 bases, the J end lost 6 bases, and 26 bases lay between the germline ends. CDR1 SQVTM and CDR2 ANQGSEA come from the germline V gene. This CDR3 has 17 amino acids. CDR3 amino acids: CSVLPPAHLADRNEQFF. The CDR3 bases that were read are TGCAGCGTTCTCCCACCCGCACATTTGGCGGATCGCAATGAG.

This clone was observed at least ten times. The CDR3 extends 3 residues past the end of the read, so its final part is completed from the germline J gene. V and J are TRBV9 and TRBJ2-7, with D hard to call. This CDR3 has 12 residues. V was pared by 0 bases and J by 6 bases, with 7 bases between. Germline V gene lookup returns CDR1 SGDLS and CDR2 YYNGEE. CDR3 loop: CASSVEASEQYF. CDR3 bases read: TGTGCCAGCAGCGTAGAGGCTAGCGAG.

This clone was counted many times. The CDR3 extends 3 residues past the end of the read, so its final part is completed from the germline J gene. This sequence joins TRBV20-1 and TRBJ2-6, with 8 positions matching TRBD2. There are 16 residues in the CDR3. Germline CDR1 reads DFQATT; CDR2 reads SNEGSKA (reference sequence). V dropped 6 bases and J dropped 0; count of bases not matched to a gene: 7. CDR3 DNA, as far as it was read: TGCAGTGCCCCGGGGGGGACCTTCTCTGGGGCCAACGTC. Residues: CSAPGGTFSGANV. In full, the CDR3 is CSAPGGTFSGANVLTF.